This T cell receptor beta chain was sequenced in a study of T-cell memory formation after mild COVID-19. Overall study: TCR clusters were mostly confined to one donor each.

Details on this clonotype: What it recognizes is unknown.

A 5'RACE reaction primed in the constant segment made cDNA libraries of TCR alpha and TCR beta, and these carried sample barcodes and UMIs. Each CDR3 protein is one row after TCRdb ran MiXCR on the 5' RACE reads. The sample has around 440,000 distinct CDR3 sequences; 18% are singletons. Germline V CDR1 and CDR2: SGHVS, FNYEAQ. With 3 bases removed from V and 5 bases from J, the gap between germline ends came to 16 bases. The CDR3 sequence is 16 residues long. The study's findings and limits: Confirmation of SARS-CoV-2 specificity was lacking for second-wave clones peaking day 37. Later expanders leaned toward CD4+, whereas clones contracting from day 15 to 85 were balanced CD4/CD8.

V usage is TRBV7-6 and J usage is TRBJ1-4, with D perhaps matching TRBD1 (5 bases). The specimen sequenced was PBMCs or a T cell subset sorted from them (not recorded which). This TCR was recovered from an adult woman who had mild COVID-19 (a few samples of this study predate the infection). Cell type and time point are not known. The CDR3 DNA follows: TGTGCCAGCAGCTTTAACCCACGGGACGGGAATGAAAAACTGTTTTTT. Translated: CASSFNPRDGNEKLFF.